This is a list of T cell receptor beta chains from one sample in a study of shared clonotypes between healthy human individuals. Sequenced by immunoSEQ multiplex PCR; TCRdb stores in-frame clones only, minus some. In the table there are some 2,500,000 clones, around 93% of which are singletons. Sequenced sample: naive CD4+ T cells from PBMCs. The receptor source for this set is a man between 18 and 35 years old in good health. Some clones in this sample may be carry-over from other donors' samples. The CDR3 runs from the conserved cysteine through the conserved F or W. The D gene is left open where the match is weak. Only some rows state a clone size, as once, few, many or a class for expanded clones.

CDR3 DNA: TGTGCCAGCAGCGACCCGGCGGGAGGTATAAACGAGCAGTACTTC
CDR3 protein: CASSDPAGGINEQYF
clone size: once
J gene: TRBJ2-7
D gene: TRBD2
V gene: TRBV2

CDR3 DNA: TGTGCCAGCAGCTTAGGGGATAGGCCTAGCGGGTGGGATACGCAGTATTTT
CDR3 protein: CASSLGDRPSGWDTQYF
clone size: .
J gene: TRBJ2-3
D gene: TRBD2
V gene: TRBV7-8

CDR3 DNA: TGTGCCAGCAGCTTAGATCCAGGGGGCGGAAACACCATATATTTT
CDR3 protein: CASSLDPGGGNTIYF
clone size: .
J gene: TRBJ1-3
D gene: TRBD1
V gene: TRBV7-2

CDR3 DNA: TGCGCCAGCAGCTTGGAATGGGGAGGCAATCAGCCCCAGCATTTT
CDR3 protein: CASSLEWGGNQPQHF
clone size: .
J gene: TRBJ1-5
D gene: .
V gene: TRBV5-1

CDR3 DNA: TGTGCCAGCTCACCACTGGACAGGGGCTCTGGAAACACCATATATTTT
CDR3 protein: CASSPLDRGSGNTIYF
clone size: once
J gene: TRBJ1-3
D gene: TRBD1
V gene: TRBV18

CDR3 DNA: TGTGCCAGCAGAATGGGACAGATTAATGAAAAACTGTTTTTT
CDR3 protein: CASRMGQINEKLFF
clone size: .
J gene: TRBJ1-4
D gene: TRBD1
V gene: TRBV27

CDR3 DNA: TGCAGCGCACAGGGGAACTATGGCTACACCTTC
CDR3 protein: CSAQGNYGYTF
clone size: .
J gene: TRBJ1-2
D gene: TRBD1
V gene: TRBV29-1

CDR3 DNA: TGTGCCAGCAGCTTTTCTCACACCATATATTTT
CDR3 protein: CASSFSHTIYF
clone size: .
J gene: TRBJ1-3
D gene: .
V gene: TRBV7-2

CDR3 DNA: .
CDR3 protein: CASSSSDTNYGYTF
clone size: once
J gene: TRBJ1-2
D gene: .
V gene: TRBV28

CDR3 DNA: TGCAGCGTCGCCACCGGGCGTCGGGTGAGCGGGGAGCTGTTTTTT
CDR3 protein: CSVATGRRVSGELFF
clone size: .
J gene: TRBJ2-2
D gene: .
V gene: TRBV29-1

CDR3 DNA: TGTGCCAGCAGCAAAGCGCTGAAAGGGTCGGGTAATGAGCAGTTCTTC
CDR3 protein: CASSKALKGSGNEQFF
clone size: .
J gene: TRBJ2-1
D gene: .
V gene: TRBV21-1

CDR3 DNA: TGTGCCAGCAGCTTAAATCCACCCTGGGATAGGCAGTACTTC
CDR3 protein: CASSLNPPWDRQYF
clone size: .
J gene: TRBJ2-7
D gene: .
V gene: TRBV7-2

CDR3 DNA: TGTGCCAGCAGCGTCGGCAGGAGTGGGCCAGATACGCAGTATTTT
CDR3 protein: CASSVGRSGPDTQYF
clone size: .
J gene: TRBJ2-3
D gene: .
V gene: TRBV9

CDR3 DNA: TGCGCCAGCAGCAACAGGACAGGGCTTAGCGAGCAGTACTTC
CDR3 protein: CASSNRTGLSEQYF
clone size: .
J gene: TRBJ2-7
D gene: TRBD1
V gene: TRBV5-1

CDR3 DNA: TGTGCCACCAAGGACCTCCCCGCTGTCGAGCAGTACTTC
CDR3 protein: CATKDLPAVEQYF
clone size: once
J gene: TRBJ2-7
D gene: .
V gene: TRBV19

CDR3 DNA: TGTGCCACCAGCAGAGACACAAAAGGAGGGTACGAGCAGTACTTC
CDR3 protein: CATSRDTKGGYEQYF
clone size: .
J gene: TRBJ2-7
D gene: .
V gene: TRBV15

CDR3 DNA: TGTGCCATCAGTGAGTCGTCTAGCGGGAGTCTTGAGCAGTTCTTC
CDR3 protein: CAISESSSGSLEQFF
clone size: .
J gene: TRBJ2-1
D gene: TRBD2
V gene: TRBV10-3

CDR3 DNA: TGTGCCAGCAGCTACCCCCCAGGGTCCAACTATGGCTACACCTTC
CDR3 protein: CASSYPPGSNYGYTF
clone size: .
J gene: TRBJ1-2
D gene: .
V gene: TRBV13

CDR3 DNA: TGTGCCAGCAGTTACTCGAGACAGTCGCCCCAGCATTTT
CDR3 protein: CASSYSRQSPQHF
clone size: few
J gene: TRBJ1-5
D gene: .
V gene: TRBV6-5

CDR3 DNA: TGTGCCATCAGTGATGACAGGTTGAGGGGGGGCACTGAAGCTTTCTTT
CDR3 protein: CAISDDRLRGGTEAFF
clone size: once
J gene: TRBJ1-1
D gene: .
V gene: TRBV10-3

CDR3 DNA: TGTGCCAGCAGCCCGGGGGGCTACGAGCAGTACTTC
CDR3 protein: CASSPGGYEQYF
clone size: .
J gene: TRBJ2-7
D gene: TRBD2
V gene: TRBV14

CDR3 DNA: TGTGCCAGCAGCTTAGTTGACCGGGACACTGAAGCTTTCTTT
CDR3 protein: CASSLVDRDTEAFF
clone size: .
J gene: TRBJ1-1
D gene: .
V gene: TRBV11-2

CDR3 DNA: TGTGCCAGCAGTGAAGCGACGAAAACTAGCGGGTGGCTAGATACGCAGTATTTT
CDR3 protein: CASSEATKTSGWLDTQYF
clone size: .
J gene: TRBJ2-3
D gene: TRBD2
V gene: TRBV6-1

CDR3 DNA: TGTGCCAGTAGTATAATCCCCTCATTTTCGCCCCAGCATTTT
CDR3 protein: CASSIIPSFSPQHF
clone size: .
J gene: TRBJ1-5
D gene: .
V gene: TRBV19

CDR3 DNA: TGTGCCTGGAGGTCGCAGGGAGGTCAGCCCCAGCATTTT
CDR3 protein: CAWRSQGGQPQHF
clone size: .
J gene: TRBJ1-5
D gene: .
V gene: TRBV30

CDR3 DNA: TGTGCCAGTAGTACTTCCTCCCTTTACAGGGTTCAGCCCCAGCATTTT
CDR3 protein: CASSTSSLYRVQPQHF
clone size: few
J gene: TRBJ1-5
D gene: .
V gene: TRBV19

CDR3 DNA: TGTGCCAGCAGTTTTGGACACCGGTACGAGCAGTACTTC
CDR3 protein: CASSFGHRYEQYF
clone size: .
J gene: TRBJ2-7
D gene: .
V gene: TRBV27

CDR3 DNA: TGTGCCAGCAGGACGTGGGAAACCTACGAGCAGTACTTC
CDR3 protein: CASRTWETYEQYF
clone size: .
J gene: TRBJ2-7
D gene: .
V gene: TRBV5-6

CDR3 DNA: TGTGCCAGCAGTTCATCCGGGACAGGGGTAGCCAAAAACATTCAGTACTTC
CDR3 protein: CASSSSGTGVAKNIQYF
clone size: .
J gene: TRBJ2-4
D gene: TRBD1
V gene: TRBV7-2

CDR3 DNA: TGTGCCAGCAGGGGACCCGGGACTAGCGCCTACGAGCAGTACTTC
CDR3 protein: CASRGPGTSAYEQYF
clone size: .
J gene: TRBJ2-7
D gene: TRBD2
V gene: TRBV6-1

CDR3 DNA: TGCGCCAGCAGCCTTTCCCCGACAGGGGCCGGAGACACCGGGGAGCTGTTTTTT
CDR3 protein: CASSLSPTGAGDTGELFF
clone size: .
J gene: TRBJ2-2
D gene: TRBD1
V gene: TRBV5-1

CDR3 DNA: TGTGCCAGCAGTCCCCGGCCCGACAGGGGGGGGAACGAGCAGTACTTC
CDR3 protein: CASSPRPDRGGNEQYF
clone size: .
J gene: TRBJ2-7
D gene: TRBD1
V gene: TRBV27

CDR3 DNA: TGTGCCAGCTCACCACCGTCCCGTACTGAAGCTTTCTTT
CDR3 protein: CASSPPSRTEAFF
clone size: .
J gene: TRBJ1-1
D gene: .
V gene: TRBV18

CDR3 DNA: TGTGCCAGCAGCTTGGTGGGCCGGGACCAAGAGACCCAGTACTTC
CDR3 protein: CASSLVGRDQETQYF
clone size: .
J gene: TRBJ2-5
D gene: .
V gene: TRBV5-4

CDR3 DNA: TGTGCCAGCAGCAACATCTACAATGAGCAGTTCTTC
CDR3 protein: CASSNIYNEQFF
clone size: .
J gene: TRBJ2-1
D gene: .
V gene: TRBV28

CDR3 DNA: TGTGCCAGCAGCGGTCCCAGCACCTACGAGCAGTACTTC
CDR3 protein: CASSGPSTYEQYF
clone size: .
J gene: TRBJ2-7
D gene: .
V gene: TRBV14

CDR3 DNA: TGTGCCAGCAGCTCATATGGACAGGGGGGAAACATTCAGTACTTC
CDR3 protein: CASSSYGQGGNIQYF
clone size: .
J gene: TRBJ2-4
D gene: TRBD1
V gene: TRBV7-8

CDR3 DNA: TGTGCCAGCAGCTTAGGGGGGACCAACTATGGCTACACCTTC
CDR3 protein: CASSLGGTNYGYTF
clone size: .
J gene: TRBJ1-2
D gene: .
V gene: TRBV7-9

CDR3 DNA: TGTGCCAGCAGTCAAAGCACTATCCGGCGTGGGGAGCAGTACTTC
CDR3 protein: CASSQSTIRRGEQYF
clone size: .
J gene: TRBJ2-7
D gene: .
V gene: TRBV6-6

CDR3 DNA: TGTGCCAGCTCACCGAAGGGACCGAACACCGGGGAGCTGTTTTTT
CDR3 protein: CASSPKGPNTGELFF
clone size: .
J gene: TRBJ2-2
D gene: .
V gene: TRBV18

CDR3 DNA: TGTGCCAGCAGTGAACGGCTAGGTCATACCGAGCAGTACTTC
CDR3 protein: CASSERLGHTEQYF
clone size: .
J gene: TRBJ2-7
D gene: .
V gene: TRBV6-1

CDR3 DNA: TGTGCCAGTAGTGTCCGGGACAGGGAGCCAGATACGCAGTATTTT
CDR3 protein: CASSVRDREPDTQYF
clone size: .
J gene: TRBJ2-3
D gene: TRBD1
V gene: TRBV19

CDR3 DNA: TGCGCCAGCAGCCCGCAGGGAGGGCGGGAGACCCAGTACTTC
CDR3 protein: CASSPQGGRETQYF
clone size: .
J gene: TRBJ2-5
D gene: TRBD2
V gene: TRBV5-1

CDR3 DNA: TGTGCCAGCAGTTTAGCCGGCCCGGGGCCAGGAGAAAAACTGTTTTTT
CDR3 protein: CASSLAGPGPGEKLFF
clone size: .
J gene: TRBJ1-4
D gene: .
V gene: TRBV27

CDR3 DNA: TGTGCCAGCAGGCTAGCCATCTACAATGAGCAGTTCTTC
CDR3 protein: CASRLAIYNEQFF
clone size: .
J gene: TRBJ2-1
D gene: .
V gene: TRBV28

CDR3 DNA: TGCGCCAGCAAGGTGGGAGGGAGTGGGTATGAGCAGTTCTTC
CDR3 protein: CASKVGGSGYEQFF
clone size: once
J gene: TRBJ2-1
D gene: TRBD2
V gene: TRBV5-1